This TCR beta chain was captured in a study of blood T cell repertoires in COVID-19. Sequenced by immunoSEQ multiplex PCR; TCRdb stores in-frame clones only, minus some. Among under 200,000 clones listed, around 80% were seen once. CDR1 MDHEN and CDR2 SYDVKM come from the germline V gene. CDR3 size: 20 residues. Trimming at V came to 5 bases and at J to 0 bases, leaving 18 bases not matched to a gene. The sequenced material came from peripheral blood. The J gene is TRBJ1-5, the V gene TRBV28; 8 nucleotides align to TRBD1. The receptor comes from a woman older than 75 with active or convalescent COVID-19. This chain's CDR3 is CASSPTRRGTGRNSNQPQHF. In DNA, the CDR3 is TGTGCCAGCAGTCCCACAAGGAGGGGGACAGGCAGGAATAGCAATCAGCCCCAGCATTTT.